Presented here are 21 T cell receptor beta chains from one specimen sequenced in a study of blood T cell repertoires in COVID-19. Libraries were prepared by immunoSEQ multiplex PCR; TCRdb keeps only in-frame clonotypes and omits some of them. The data show a few hundred thousand clones, around 88% seen once. Sequencing input: peripheral blood. The receptor source for this set is an elderly man with acute or convalescent COVID-19.

V usage is TRBV5-1 and J usage is TRBJ1-4; 8 nucleotides align to TRBD1. Per germline, CDR1 SGHRS and CDR2 YFSETQ. The CDR3 contains 17 residues. V lost 4 bases and J lost 2; bases outside the gene matches: 10. Here the CDR3 reads CASSASGGRRTNEKLFF. DNA for the CDR3: TGCGCCAGCAGCGCTTCAGGGGGCAGGCGGACTAATGAAAAACTGTTTTTT.

The V call is TRBV3-1 (or the pseudogene TRBV3-2), the J call TRBJ1-5, with D perhaps matching TRBD1 (5 bases). Looked up from germline, CDR1 is LGHDT and CDR2 is YNNKEL (reference sequence). The length of the CDR3 is 14 residues. V lost 1 base to trimming and J lost 7 bases, with 11 bases between them. The CDR3 coding sequence is TGTGCCAGCAGCCAAGGGGGGGGAGGACAGCCCCAGCATTTT. It is translated as CASSQGGGGQPQHF.

V gene TRBV5-1 combines with J gene TRBJ2-3, with D possibly matching TRBD1 (5 bases). The CDR3 runs to 14 residues. The germline V and J ends were trimmed by 0 bases and 2 bases, with 7 bases remaining between them. Per the germline V gene, CDR1 is SGHRS and CDR2 is YFSETQ. The CDR3, as DNA: TGCGCCAGCAGCTTGGACAGGTACACAGATACGCAGTATTTT. It yields the protein CASSLDRYTDTQYF.

The J gene is TRBJ2-3, the V gene TRBV5-4; 11 bases are a match to TRBD2. J was trimmed by 3 bases and V by 5 bases; bases with no gene match: 11. This CDR3 contains 17 residues. The germline CDR1 and CDR2 sequences are SGHNT and YYREEE (reference sequence). In nucleotides, the CDR3 is TGTGCCAGCAGTCAGGGGGGACTAGCGGTTGGTACAGATACGCAGTATTTT. Its translation is CASSQGGLAVGTDTQYF.

This rearrangement joins TRBV6-6 to TRBJ1-6; TRBD1 matches 8 bases. Germline trimming cut 2 bases from V and 9 bases from J; bases unmatched to any gene: 6. The CDR3 totals 15 residues. In germline, CDR1 is MNHNY, CDR2 SVGAGI (reference sequence). This CDR3 is CASSYGRDRSSPLHF. DNA for the CDR3: TGTGCCAGCAGTTACGGGCGGGACAGGTCTTCACCCCTCCACTTT.

The V call is TRBV19, the J call TRBJ1-6; 9 bases are a match to TRBD1. Germline V lookup: CDR1 LNHDA, CDR2 SQIVND (reference sequence). Trimming took 0 bases from V and 3 from J; bases not matched to a gene: 12. This CDR3 comprises 20 residues. The CDR3 loop is CASSIDATGGRPRYNSPLHF. In DNA, the CDR3 is TGTGCCAGTAGTATAGATGCAACAGGGGGCCGGCCCCGCTATAATTCACCCCTCCACTTT.

The chain has TRBV9 and TRBJ2-7, with D possibly TRBD1 on 8 matching bases. The CDR3 runs to 15 residues. V was shortened by 4 bases and J by 1 base, with 15 bases between the two germline ends. The germline V gene encodes CDR1 SGDLS and CDR2 YYNGEE. The CDR3, as DNA: TGTGCCAGCAGCTTCGGACAGGGAGGGTCCTACGAGCAGTACTTC. Protein product: CASSFGQGGSYEQYF.

V is TRBV5-6 and J is TRBJ2-1, with TRBD2 matching 13 bases. Germline values: CDR1 SGHDT, CDR2 YYEEEE. With V trimmed by 4 bases and J by 15 bases, 7 bases remained unmatched. This CDR3 has 13 amino acids. CDR3 nucleotide sequence: TGTGCCAGCAGCCCTGGGACTAGCGGGATGGGGTTCTTC. As protein: CASSPGTSGMGFF.

This chain uses TRBV7-2 with TRBJ2-5, with 7 bases lining up with TRBD1. CDR3 length: 13 residues. Germline trimming cut 5 bases from V and 2 bases from J; bases unmatched to any gene: 2. Germline lookup yields CDR1 SGHTA and CDR2 FQGNSA. CDR3 sequence: CASSPDRQETQYF. The CDR3 bases are TGTGCCAGCAGCCCGGACAGGCAAGAGACCCAGTACTTC.

This chain's CDR3 is CASSQVGQGAYEQYF. The CDR3 DNA follows: TGCGCCAGCAGCCAAGTGGGACAGGGGGCCTACGAGCAGTACTTC. The chain has TRBV5-1 and TRBJ2-7, with 11 bases that match TRBD1. Per germline, CDR1 SGHRS and CDR2 YFSETQ. This CDR3 contains 15 residues. The V segment lost 4 bases and the J segment 2 bases; nucleotides outside the gene matches: 5. Using reference TRBV5-1 and TRBJ2-7 for the parts outside the CDR3, the full variable domain is KAGVTQTPRYLIKTRGQQVTLSCSPISGHRSVSWYQQTPGQGLQFLFEYFSETQRNKGNFPGRFSGRQFSNSRSEMNVSTLELGDSALYLCASSQVGQGAYEQYFGPGTRLTVT.

The chain uses TRBV7-6 and TRBJ2-3; TRBD2 matches 10 bases. This CDR3 is 16 amino acids long. Trimming removed 5 bases from V and 0 bases from J; junction bases left unmatched: 5. From germline, CDR1 is SGHVS and CDR2 FNYEAQ. The CDR3 spells CASSLRTSGSTDTQYF. In nucleotides, the CDR3 is TGTGCCAGCAGCCTGCGGACTAGCGGTAGCACAGATACGCAGTATTTT.

V usage is TRBV5-1 and J usage is TRBJ2-5; D gene ambiguous. Trimming removed 1 base from V and 5 bases from J, with 6 bases in between. The CDR3 extends over 12 amino acids. CDR1 SGHRS and CDR2 YFSETQ come from the germline V gene. CDR3 sequence: CASSLNSETQYF. CDR3 nucleotides: TGCGCCAGCAGCTTGAACAGCGAGACCCAGTACTTC.

V gene TRBV27 combines with J gene TRBJ2-7; D gene ambiguous. The V end was cut by 5 bases, the J end by 3 bases, with 11 bases between. The CDR3 covers 13 residues. Germline V gene data show CDR1 as MNHEY and CDR2 as SMNVEV (reference sequence). The CDR3 DNA reads TGTGCCAGCAGTCCCGGGTCTTACTACGAGCAGTACTTC. It yields the protein CASSPGSYYEQYF.

The chain is built from TRBV5-6 and TRBJ2-7, with D uncertain. V lost 2 bases to trimming and J lost 1 base, with 7 bases between them. The CDR3 length is 13 residues. Per the germline V gene, CDR1 is SGHDT and CDR2 is YYEEEE. DNA for the CDR3: TGTGCCAGCAGCTTAGACATTTCCTACGAGCAGTACTTC. Its translation: CASSLDISYEQYF.

The V gene is TRBV7-3, the J gene TRBJ2-6; TRBD1 aligns across 9 bases. V shed 5 bases, J shed 6 bases, and the junction held 5 bases outside the gene matches. CDR1 is SGHTA, CDR2 FQGTGA, per germline. The CDR3 loop spans 15 amino acids. The CDR3 DNA is TGTGCCAGCAGCGCAACAGGGGGCCAGGCCAACGTCCTGACTTTC. Translating gives CASSATGGQANVLTF.

The V and J genes are TRBV27 and TRBJ1-2; 12 positions match TRBD1. The CDR3 loop spans 19 amino acids. The V and J ends lost 3 bases and 0 bases, in that order; junction bases with no gene match: 11. Germline values: CDR1 MNHEY, CDR2 SMNVEV (reference sequence). CDR3 residues: CASSLSGTGGERANYGYTF. The CDR3 DNA reads TGTGCCAGCAGTTTGTCCGGGACAGGGGGCGAAAGAGCTAACTATGGCTACACCTTC.

CDR3 bases: TGTGCCAGCAGTGTTACGGGAGGCTTGAGGAACACCGGGGAGCTGTTTTTT. It codes for CASSVTGGLRNTGELFF. V gene TRBV25-1 combines with J gene TRBJ2-2; 7 bases fit TRBD2. CDR3 length: 17 residues. The germline CDR1 and CDR2 sequences are MGHDK and SYGVNS. Trimming cost V 4 bases and J 1 base; bases outside gene matches: 9.

The chain links TRBV14 to TRBJ1-2; 7 positions match TRBD1. The CDR3 extends over 14 amino acids. Germline V gene sequence: CDR1 SGHDN, CDR2 FVKESK. The trim removed 1 base at V and 3 bases at J, leaving 2 bases unmatched. CDR3 sequence (DNA): TGTGCCAGCAGCCAAGCGACAGGGCACTATGGCTACACCTTC. Its protein is CASSQATGHYGYTF. The variable domain in full, completed from reference TRBV14 and TRBJ1-2, reads EAGVTQFPSHSVIEKGQTVTLRCDPISGHDNLYWYRRVMGKEIKFLLHFVKESKQDESGMPNNRFLAERTGGTYSTLKVQPAELEDSGVYFCASSQATGHYGYTFGSGTRLTVV.

V and J are TRBV3-1 (or the pseudogene TRBV3-2) and TRBJ1-1; D uncertain. Trimming left V 0 bases short and J 1 base short, with 6 bases between. CDR3 length equals 14 residues. Germline V CDR1 and CDR2: LGHDT, YNNKEL (reference sequence). CDR3 residues: CASSQEAGNTEAFF. The CDR3 DNA sequence: TGTGCCAGCAGCCAAGAGGCGGGGAACACTGAAGCTTTCTTT.

The chain carries TRBV5-1 and TRBJ1-4; D not resolved. CDR3 length equals 15 residues. Germline lookup yields CDR1 SGHRS and CDR2 YFSETQ. V was shortened by 1 base and J by 8 bases, with 15 bases between the two germline ends. The chain's CDR3 is CASSLSANEYEKLFF. The DNA for the CDR3 is TGCGCCAGCAGCTTGTCCGCTAACGAATACGAAAAACTGTTTTTT.

This chain joins TRBV6-5 and TRBJ2-7; 9 bases map to TRBD2. The CDR3 consists of 13 residues. Trimming removed 6 bases from V and 4 bases from J; junction bases left unmatched: 4. Looked up from germline, CDR1 is MNHEY and CDR2 is SVGAGI. The CDR3 loop is CASRPSGEYEQYF. The DNA of the CDR3 is TGTGCCAGCAGACCTAGCGGGGAGTACGAGCAGTACTTC.